These T cell receptor beta chains were read from a single sample in a study of blood T cell repertoires in COVID-19. Profiled with immunoSEQ multiplex PCR; TCRdb holds only in-frame clones, not every one. Among 100,000 to 120,000 clones listed, roughly 81% were seen once. Material: peripheral blood. The receptors here all came from a man in his forties with acute or convalescent COVID-19. The CDR3 runs from the conserved cysteine through the conserved F or W. Fields, in order: D gene, J gene, clone size, V gene, CDR3 DNA, CDR3 protein. D genes are given only for firm matches. For some rows the clone size is stated as once, few or many, or as a class when expanded; others skip it.

D gene: TRBD1; J gene: TRBJ2-2; clone size: -; V gene: TRBV2; CDR3 DNA: TGTGCCAGCAGGACCGGGACAGTGAACACCGGGGAGCTGTTTTTT; CDR3 protein: CASRTGTVNTGELFF
D gene: -; J gene: TRBJ2-5; clone size: -; V gene: TRBV4-3; CDR3 DNA: TGCGCCAGCAGCCGCCATGCAGATCTTCAAGAGACCCAGTACTTC; CDR3 protein: CASSRHADLQETQYF
D gene: TRBD2; J gene: TRBJ2-3; clone size: once; V gene: TRBV24-1; CDR3 DNA: TGTGCCACCAGTGATCGACTAGCGGGGGCAGATACGCAGTATTTT; CDR3 protein: CATSDRLAGADTQYF
D gene: TRBD1; J gene: TRBJ2-1; clone size: once; V gene: TRBV24-1; CDR3 DNA: TGTGCCACCGGACAGGGGATGATCAATGAGCAGTTCTTC; CDR3 protein: CATGQGMINEQFF
D gene: TRBD1; J gene: TRBJ1-1; clone size: -; V gene: TRBV5-6; CDR3 DNA: TGTGCCAGCAGCTTGAGCGGGACAGGGGGCAGGGCTTTCTTT; CDR3 protein: CASSLSGTGGRAFF
D gene: -; J gene: TRBJ2-2; clone size: -; V gene: TRBV5-1; CDR3 DNA: TGCGCCAGCAGCTTGGACCCGACAAGCAACACCGGGGAGCTGTTTTTT; CDR3 protein: CASSLDPTSNTGELFF
D gene: TRBD2; J gene: TRBJ2-1; clone size: once; V gene: TRBV7-3; CDR3 DNA: TGTGCCAGCAGCTTAGTGGGGACTAGTTGGGGTGAGCAGTTCTTC; CDR3 protein: CASSLVGTSWGEQFF
D gene: -; J gene: TRBJ1-3; clone size: -; V gene: TRBV5-4; CDR3 DNA: TGTGCCAGCAGCTCGACAGGAAACACCATATATTTT; CDR3 protein: CASSSTGNTIYF
D gene: TRBD2; J gene: TRBJ2-5; clone size: -; V gene: TRBV4-2; CDR3 DNA: TGTGCCAGCAGCCTGACTAGCGGGGGGGTCCAAGAGACCCAGTACTTC; CDR3 protein: CASSLTSGGVQETQYF
D gene: TRBD2; J gene: TRBJ2-3; clone size: -; V gene: TRBV3-1/TRBV3-2; CDR3 DNA: TGTGCCAGCAGCCAAGGATCTCGGGGGGGAGCAGATACGCAGTATTTT; CDR3 protein: CASSQGSRGGADTQYF
D gene: TRBD2; J gene: TRBJ2-3; clone size: once; V gene: TRBV2; CDR3 DNA: TGTGCCAGCCCGGGGGGGAGCACAGATACGCAGTATTTT; CDR3 protein: CASPGGSTDTQYF
D gene: -; J gene: TRBJ2-3; clone size: -; V gene: TRBV27; CDR3 DNA: TGTGCCAGCAGTTTTACTAGAAGCACAGATACGCAGTATTTT; CDR3 protein: CASSFTRSTDTQYF
D gene: TRBD2; J gene: TRBJ2-1; clone size: -; V gene: TRBV9; CDR3 DNA: TGTGCCAGCAGCCCGGGACTAGCGGGGGATAATGAGCAGTTCTTC; CDR3 protein: CASSPGLAGDNEQFF
D gene: -; J gene: TRBJ2-7; clone size: -; V gene: TRBV27; CDR3 DNA: TGTGCCAGCCGCGGCTCCTACGAGCAGTACTTC; CDR3 protein: CASRGSYEQYF
D gene: -; J gene: TRBJ1-2; clone size: -; V gene: TRBV7-2; CDR3 DNA: TGTGCCAGCAGCTTAGGTACAGGCTATGGCTACACCTTC; CDR3 protein: CASSLGTGYGYTF
D gene: TRBD2; J gene: TRBJ2-2; clone size: once; V gene: TRBV14; CDR3 DNA: TGTGCCAGCAGCCAAGGACTAGCGGGGGGCAACACCGGGGAGCTGTTTTTT; CDR3 protein: CASSQGLAGGNTGELFF
D gene: TRBD1; J gene: TRBJ2-3; clone size: -; V gene: TRBV6-5; CDR3 DNA: TGTGCCAGCAGGGACCGGGACAGTCGCACAGATACGCAGTATTTT; CDR3 protein: CASRDRDSRTDTQYF
D gene: TRBD2; J gene: TRBJ2-3; clone size: -; V gene: TRBV25-1; CDR3 DNA: TGTGCCAGCGGTATAGCGGGGTCAGCAGATACGCAGTATTTT; CDR3 protein: CASGIAGSADTQYF
D gene: -; J gene: TRBJ1-6; clone size: -; V gene: TRBV6-5; CDR3 DNA: TGTGCCAGCAGGAGGACAGTGGACCTTTCACCCCTCCACTTT; CDR3 protein: CASRRTVDLSPLHF
D gene: TRBD2; J gene: TRBJ2-5; clone size: -; V gene: TRBV7-9; CDR3 DNA: TGTGCCAGCAGCTTCCTAGCGGGGGATGAGACCCAGTACTTC; CDR3 protein: CASSFLAGDETQYF
D gene: TRBD1; J gene: TRBJ2-1; clone size: -; V gene: TRBV7-2; CDR3 DNA: TGTGCCAGCAGCTTTGGACAGGGGTTCTACAATGAGCAGTTCTTC; CDR3 protein: CASSFGQGFYNEQFF
D gene: -; J gene: TRBJ2-1; clone size: -; V gene: TRBV7-8; CDR3 DNA: TGTGCCAGCAGCTTAGTCTCCGGGTACAATGAGCAGTTCTTC; CDR3 protein: CASSLVSGYNEQFF
D gene: -; J gene: TRBJ1-6; clone size: -; V gene: TRBV19; CDR3 DNA: TGTGCCAGTAGTATCCAAGGGGTGGTCAGTTCACCCCTCCACTTT; CDR3 protein: CASSIQGVVSSPLHF
D gene: TRBD1; J gene: TRBJ1-2; clone size: -; V gene: TRBV5-1; CDR3 DNA: TGCGCCAGCAGCTTGTATTCAGGGGGCTATGGCTACACCTTC; CDR3 protein: CASSLYSGGYGYTF
D gene: -; J gene: TRBJ2-5; clone size: once; V gene: TRBV3-1/TRBV3-2; CDR3 DNA: TGTGCCAGCAGCCAAATAGGGGGTATCCAAGAGACCCAGTACTTC; CDR3 protein: CASSQIGGIQETQYF
D gene: TRBD2; J gene: TRBJ2-7; clone size: -; V gene: TRBV6-2/TRBV6-3; CDR3 DNA: TGTGCCAGCAGCGCTATAGCGGGGGTTGCCTACGAGCAGTACTTC; CDR3 protein: CASSAIAGVAYEQYF
D gene: TRBD1; J gene: TRBJ1-2; clone size: once; V gene: TRBV6-2/TRBV6-3; CDR3 DNA: TGTGCCAGCAGTCATCCTACTTTTGACAGGGAAGCTAACTATGGCTACACCTTC; CDR3 protein: CASSHPTFDREANYGYTF
D gene: TRBD2; J gene: TRBJ2-7; clone size: -; V gene: TRBV6-2/TRBV6-3; CDR3 DNA: TGTGCCAGCAGTTACTACGGACTAGATCAGTACTTC; CDR3 protein: CASSYYGLDQYF
D gene: TRBD1; J gene: TRBJ1-1; clone size: -; V gene: TRBV2; CDR3 DNA: TGTGCCAGCGCGGGGACAGGGGCCATGAACACTGAAGCTTTCTTT; CDR3 protein: CASAGTGAMNTEAFF
D gene: -; J gene: TRBJ1-5; clone size: -; V gene: TRBV2; CDR3 DNA: TGTGCCAGCAGCCTACGGGTTAATCAGCCCCAGCATTTT; CDR3 protein: CASSLRVNQPQHF
D gene: TRBD2; J gene: TRBJ2-1; clone size: once; V gene: TRBV3-1/TRBV3-2; CDR3 DNA: TGTGCCAGCAGCCAACTCGTACGACGGGGGGGCTGGGATGAGCAGTTCTTC; CDR3 protein: CASSQLVRRGGWDEQFF
D gene: TRBD2; J gene: TRBJ2-7; clone size: -; V gene: TRBV11-2; CDR3 DNA: TGTGCCAGCAGCCCCGGGGGGTGGTCCTACGAGCAGTACTTC; CDR3 protein: CASSPGGWSYEQYF
D gene: -; J gene: TRBJ1-4; clone size: -; V gene: TRBV30; CDR3 DNA: TGTGCCTGGAGTGCGACAGCAACTAATGAAAAACTGTTTTTT; CDR3 protein: CAWSATATNEKLFF
D gene: -; J gene: TRBJ1-5; clone size: once; V gene: TRBV2; CDR3 DNA: TGTGCCAGCAGTGTGTTGGGCCGCCAGCCCCAGCATTTT; CDR3 protein: CASSVLGRQPQHF
D gene: -; J gene: TRBJ2-2; clone size: -; V gene: TRBV7-9; CDR3 DNA: TGTGCCAGCAGCACCGCAGGGACCGGGGAGCTGTTTTTT; CDR3 protein: CASSTAGTGELFF
D gene: TRBD2; J gene: TRBJ2-3; clone size: -; V gene: TRBV30; CDR3 DNA: TGTGCCTGGAGTTCCCCCGGACTAGCGGCTACAGATACGCAGTATTTT; CDR3 protein: CAWSSPGLAATDTQYF
D gene: TRBD1; J gene: TRBJ1-1; clone size: -; V gene: TRBV5-1; CDR3 DNA: TGCGCCAGCAGCTTGTCGGGACAGGGAGGCACTGAAGCTTTCTTT; CDR3 protein: CASSLSGQGGTEAFF
D gene: -; J gene: TRBJ1-2; clone size: -; V gene: TRBV6-5; CDR3 DNA: TGTGCCAGCAGTCAGAGGGACGGGGGTTTAGGCTACACCTTC; CDR3 protein: CASSQRDGGLGYTF
D gene: -; J gene: TRBJ2-2; clone size: once; V gene: TRBV7-8; CDR3 DNA: TGTGCCAGCAGCCCACAGTACACCGGGGAGCTGTTTTTT; CDR3 protein: CASSPQYTGELFF
D gene: -; J gene: TRBJ2-2; clone size: -; V gene: TRBV29-1; CDR3 DNA: TGCAGCGGGGGGGACTTTAGCACCGGGGAGCTGTTTTTT; CDR3 protein: CSGGDFSTGELFF
D gene: -; J gene: TRBJ1-2; clone size: -; V gene: TRBV29-1; CDR3 DNA: TGCAGCGTTGAAGGTTCGACTACCTATGGCTACACCTTC; CDR3 protein: CSVEGSTTYGYTF
D gene: TRBD2; J gene: TRBJ2-5; clone size: -; V gene: TRBV3-1/TRBV3-2; CDR3 DNA: TGTGCCAGCAGCCATCTGAGCGGGGGGGCCGGAGAGACCCAGTACTTC; CDR3 protein: CASSHLSGGAGETQYF
D gene: TRBD2; J gene: TRBJ2-5; clone size: -; V gene: TRBV3-1/TRBV3-2; CDR3 DNA: TGTGCCAGCAGCCAAGATCGAGCGGGGGCCTCATTAAAGACCCAGTACTTC; CDR3 protein: CASSQDRAGASLKTQYF
D gene: TRBD1; J gene: TRBJ1-4; clone size: once; V gene: TRBV6-5; CDR3 DNA: TGTGCCAGCAATCAGGGGGTGATAACTAATGAAAAACTGTTTTTT; CDR3 protein: CASNQGVITNEKLFF
D gene: -; J gene: TRBJ1-5; clone size: few; V gene: TRBV3-1/TRBV3-2; CDR3 DNA: TGTGCCAGCAGCCGCGACAGGCAAAATCAGCCCCAGCATTTT; CDR3 protein: CASSRDRQNQPQHF
D gene: -; J gene: TRBJ1-5; clone size: -; V gene: TRBV7-2; CDR3 DNA: TGTGCCAGCAGCTTAGACGGACATCCAGGAGGGCAGCCCCAGCATTTT; CDR3 protein: CASSLDGHPGGQPQHF
D gene: TRBD1; J gene: TRBJ2-7; clone size: -; V gene: TRBV5-4; CDR3 DNA: TGTGCCAGCAGCAAACAGGGGTCATACGAGCAGTACTTC; CDR3 protein: CASSKQGSYEQYF
D gene: TRBD2; J gene: TRBJ2-3; clone size: once; V gene: TRBV24-1; CDR3 DNA: TGTGCCACCAGTGATTCCGCGACTAGCGGGGGGTCTTATACTAGCACAGATACGCAGTATTTT; CDR3 protein: CATSDSATSGGSYTSTDTQYF
D gene: -; J gene: TRBJ1-4; clone size: -; V gene: TRBV6-5; CDR3 DNA: TGTGCCAGCAGTTACTCCCAGGGAGGTAAACTGTTTTTT; CDR3 protein: CASSYSQGGKLFF
D gene: -; J gene: TRBJ2-7; clone size: -; V gene: TRBV11-2; CDR3 DNA: TGTGCCAGCAGCCGACACTACGAGCAGTACTTC; CDR3 protein: CASSRHYEQYF
D gene: TRBD1; J gene: TRBJ1-2; clone size: few; V gene: TRBV6-1; CDR3 DNA: TGTGCCAGCAGTGAACAACGGACAGGGGCATCAAACTATGGCTACACCTTC; CDR3 protein: CASSEQRTGASNYGYTF
D gene: TRBD2; J gene: TRBJ2-7; clone size: -; V gene: TRBV5-4; CDR3 DNA: TGTGCCAGCAGCTTAGGTCGGCTAGCGGGGGGGCCCAGCTACGAGCAGTACTTC; CDR3 protein: CASSLGRLAGGPSYEQYF
D gene: -; J gene: TRBJ2-2; clone size: -; V gene: TRBV15; CDR3 DNA: TGTGCCACCAGCGGCAACACCGGGGAGCTGTTTTTT; CDR3 protein: CATSGNTGELFF
D gene: -; J gene: TRBJ1-2; clone size: -; V gene: TRBV14; CDR3 DNA: TGTGCCAGCAGCCAAAGGGACACTATAATTTACTATGGCTACACCTTC; CDR3 protein: CASSQRDTIIYYGYTF